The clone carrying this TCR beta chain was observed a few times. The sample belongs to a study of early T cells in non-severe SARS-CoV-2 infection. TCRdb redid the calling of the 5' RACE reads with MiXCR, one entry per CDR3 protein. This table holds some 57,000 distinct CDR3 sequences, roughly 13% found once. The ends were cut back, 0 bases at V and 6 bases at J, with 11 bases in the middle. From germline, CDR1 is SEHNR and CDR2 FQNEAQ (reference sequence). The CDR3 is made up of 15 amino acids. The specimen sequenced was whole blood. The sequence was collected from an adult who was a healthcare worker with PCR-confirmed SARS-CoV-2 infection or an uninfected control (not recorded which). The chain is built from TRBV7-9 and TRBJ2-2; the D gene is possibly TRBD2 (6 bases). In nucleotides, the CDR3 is TGTGCCAGCAGCTTAGCGGGACTTATGGCCGGGGAGCTGTTTTTT. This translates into CASSLAGLMAGELFF.